This TCR beta chain was profiled in a study of T cell responses to AZD1222 COVID-19 vaccine. Pooling was applied to second doses at about 4 or about 12 weeks. The assay was immunoSEQ multiplex PCR, and TCRdb's table has in-frame clones only and misses some. This sample has more than 80,000 clones, with more than 85% found just once. Deletions cut 0 bases from V and 3 bases from J, with 14 bases between. From germline, CDR1 is WNHNN and CDR2 SYGVQD (reference sequence). This CDR3 has 17 residues. This TCR derives from an adult who received the AZD1222 COVID-19 vaccine. The chain couples TRBV10-1 to TRBJ2-2, with D possibly being TRBD1 or TRBD2 (5 bases each). Sequenced here: peripheral blood, sampled 28 days after the second AZD1222 dose. The CDR3, as DNA: TGCGCCAGCAGTGAGTCGGTTGAGGGGCCCGACACCGGGGAGCTGTTTTTT. Residues: CASSESVEGPDTGELFF.